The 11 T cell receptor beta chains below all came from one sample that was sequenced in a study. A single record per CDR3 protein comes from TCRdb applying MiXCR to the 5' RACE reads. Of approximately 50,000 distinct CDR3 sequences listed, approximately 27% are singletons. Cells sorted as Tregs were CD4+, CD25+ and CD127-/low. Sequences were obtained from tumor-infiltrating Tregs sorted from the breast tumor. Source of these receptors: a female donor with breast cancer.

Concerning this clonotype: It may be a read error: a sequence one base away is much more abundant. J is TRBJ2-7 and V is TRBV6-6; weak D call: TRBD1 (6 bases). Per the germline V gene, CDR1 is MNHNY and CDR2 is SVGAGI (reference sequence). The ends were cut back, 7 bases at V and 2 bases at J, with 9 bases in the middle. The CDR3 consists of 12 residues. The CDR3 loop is CASNRTAYEQYF. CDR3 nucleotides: TGTGCCAGCAACAGGACAGCCTACGAGCAGTACTTC.

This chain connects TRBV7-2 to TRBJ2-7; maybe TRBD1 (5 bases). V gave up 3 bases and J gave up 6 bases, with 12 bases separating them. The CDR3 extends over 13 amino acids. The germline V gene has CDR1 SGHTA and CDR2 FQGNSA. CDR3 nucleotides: TGTGCCAGCAGCTTGTCGCAGGGTTCCGAGCAGTACTTC. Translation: CASSLSQGSEQYF.

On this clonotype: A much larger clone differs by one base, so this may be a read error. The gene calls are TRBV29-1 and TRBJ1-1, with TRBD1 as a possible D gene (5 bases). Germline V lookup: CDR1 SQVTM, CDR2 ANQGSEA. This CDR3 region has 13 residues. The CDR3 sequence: CSVVVTVNTEALF. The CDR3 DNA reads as TGCAGCGTTGTGGTGACAGTGAACACTGAAGCTCTCTTT. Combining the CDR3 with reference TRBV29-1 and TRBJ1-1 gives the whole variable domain SAVISQKPSRDICQRGTSLTIQCQVDSQVTMMFWYRQQPGQSLTLIATANQGSEATYESGFVIDKFPISRPNLTFSTLTVSNMSPEDSSIYLCSVVVTVNTEALFGQGTRLTVV.

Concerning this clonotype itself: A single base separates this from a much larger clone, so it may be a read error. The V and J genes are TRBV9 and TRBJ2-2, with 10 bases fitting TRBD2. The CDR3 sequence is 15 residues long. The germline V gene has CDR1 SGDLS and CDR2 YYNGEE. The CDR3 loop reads CASIVVAGGSGELFF. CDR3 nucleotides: TGTGCCAGCATCGTAGTAGCGGGAGGATCCGGGGAGCTGTTTTTT.

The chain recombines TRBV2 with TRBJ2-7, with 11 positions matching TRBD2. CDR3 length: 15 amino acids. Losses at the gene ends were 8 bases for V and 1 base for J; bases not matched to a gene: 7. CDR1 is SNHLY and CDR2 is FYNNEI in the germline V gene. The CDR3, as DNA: TGTGCCAGCCACCTGACTAGCGGGGTATCCTACGAGCAGTACTTC. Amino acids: CASHLTSGVSYEQYF.

As DNA, the CDR3 is TGTGCCAGCAGTCAGGGACTAGCGGGAGCGAATAGAAATGAGCAGTTCTTC. This encodes CASSQGLAGANRNEQFF. The V and J genes are TRBV6-5 and TRBJ2-1; 14 nucleotides align to TRBD2. The germline CDR1 and CDR2 sequences are MNHEY and SVGAGI. With 5 bases clipped from V and 7 bases from J, the junction kept 10 bases outside the gene matches. The CDR3 loop spans 17 amino acids.

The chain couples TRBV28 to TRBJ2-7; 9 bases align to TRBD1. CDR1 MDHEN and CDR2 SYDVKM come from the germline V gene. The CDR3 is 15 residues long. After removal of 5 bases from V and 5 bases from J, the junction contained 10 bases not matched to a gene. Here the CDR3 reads CASSPPGQGFHEQYF. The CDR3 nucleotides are TGTGCCAGCAGTCCTCCGGGACAGGGTTTCCACGAGCAGTACTTC. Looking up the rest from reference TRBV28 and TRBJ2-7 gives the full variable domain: DVKVTQSSRYLVKRTGEKVFLECVQDMDHENMFWYRQDPGLGLRLIYFSYDVKMKEKGDIPEGYSVSREKKERFSLILESASTNQTSMYLCASSPPGQGFHEQYFGPGTRLTVT.

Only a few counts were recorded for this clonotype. For the CDR3, the DNA is TGTGCCTGGAAAGCGGGTTTCGGTGGCGAGCAGTACTTC. This sequence encodes CAWKAGFGGEQYF. The J gene is TRBJ2-7, the V gene TRBV30; tentative D call: TRBD2 (6 bases). Germline loops: CDR1 GTSNPN, CDR2 SVGIG (reference sequence). CDR3 size: 13 residues. Deletions cut 4 bases from V and 6 bases from J, with 16 bases between. Using reference TRBV30 and TRBJ2-7 for the parts outside the CDR3, the full variable domain is SQTIHQWPATLVQPVGSPLSLECTVEGTSNPNLYWYRQAAGRGLQLLFYSVGIGQISSEVPQNLSASRPQDRQFILSSKKLLLSDSGFYLCAWKAGFGGEQYFGPGTRLTVT.

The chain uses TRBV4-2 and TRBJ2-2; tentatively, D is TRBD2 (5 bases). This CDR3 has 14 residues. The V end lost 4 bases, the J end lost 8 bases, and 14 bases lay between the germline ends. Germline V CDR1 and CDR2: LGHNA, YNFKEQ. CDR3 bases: TGTGCCAGCAGCCCAGGAGGAGTTGGGGGGGAGCTGTTTTTT. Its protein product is CASSPGGVGGELFF.

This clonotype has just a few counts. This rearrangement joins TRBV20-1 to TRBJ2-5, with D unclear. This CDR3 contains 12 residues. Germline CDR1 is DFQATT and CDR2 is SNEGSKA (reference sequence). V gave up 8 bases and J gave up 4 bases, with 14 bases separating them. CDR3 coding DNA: TGCAGTACGATGTGGGCCGGAGAGACCCAGTACTTC. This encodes CSTMWAGETQYF.

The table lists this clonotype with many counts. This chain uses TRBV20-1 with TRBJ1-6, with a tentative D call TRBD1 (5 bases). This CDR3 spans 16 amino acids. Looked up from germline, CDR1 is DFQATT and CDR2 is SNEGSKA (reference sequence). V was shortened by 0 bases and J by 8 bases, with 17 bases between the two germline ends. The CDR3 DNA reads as TGCAGTGCTAGAGAGAACCGGGACGGGGGATATTCACCCCTCCACTTT. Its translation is CSARENRDGGYSPLHF.